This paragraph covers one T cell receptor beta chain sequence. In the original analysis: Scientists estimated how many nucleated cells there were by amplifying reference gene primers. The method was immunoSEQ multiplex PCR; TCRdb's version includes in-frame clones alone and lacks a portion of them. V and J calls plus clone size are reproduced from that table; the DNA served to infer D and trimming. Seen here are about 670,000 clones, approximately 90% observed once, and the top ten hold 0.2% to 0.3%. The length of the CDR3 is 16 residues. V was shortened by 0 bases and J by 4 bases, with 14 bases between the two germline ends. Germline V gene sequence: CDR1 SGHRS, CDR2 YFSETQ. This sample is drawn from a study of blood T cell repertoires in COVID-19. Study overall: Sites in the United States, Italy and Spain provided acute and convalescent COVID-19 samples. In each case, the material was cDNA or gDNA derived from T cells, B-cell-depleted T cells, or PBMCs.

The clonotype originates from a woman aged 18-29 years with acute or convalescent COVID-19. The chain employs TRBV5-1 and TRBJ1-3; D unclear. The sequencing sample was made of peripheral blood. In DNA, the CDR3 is TGCGCCAGCAGCTTGGCCGGGCTGGAGGTCGGAAACACCATATATTTT. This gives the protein CASSLAGLEVGNTIYF.